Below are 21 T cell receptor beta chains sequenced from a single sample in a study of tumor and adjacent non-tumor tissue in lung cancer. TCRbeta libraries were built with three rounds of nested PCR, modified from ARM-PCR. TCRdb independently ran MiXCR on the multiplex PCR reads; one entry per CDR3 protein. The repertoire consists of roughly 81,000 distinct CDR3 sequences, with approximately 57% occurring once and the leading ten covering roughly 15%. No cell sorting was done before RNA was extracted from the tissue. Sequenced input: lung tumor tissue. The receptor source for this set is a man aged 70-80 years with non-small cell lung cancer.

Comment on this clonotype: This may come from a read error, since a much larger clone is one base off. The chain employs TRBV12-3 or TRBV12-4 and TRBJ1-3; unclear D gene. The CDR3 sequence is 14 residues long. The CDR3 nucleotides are TGTGCCAGCAGACCTAGGAACTCTGGAAACACCACATATTTT. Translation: CASRPRNSGNTTYF.

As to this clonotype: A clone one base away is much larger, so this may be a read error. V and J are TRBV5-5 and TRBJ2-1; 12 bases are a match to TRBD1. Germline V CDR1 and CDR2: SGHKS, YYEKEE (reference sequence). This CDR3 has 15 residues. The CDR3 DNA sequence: TGTGTCAGCAGCTTGTTGGGACAGGGGGCCAATGAGCAGTTCTTC. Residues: CVSSLLGQGANEQFF.

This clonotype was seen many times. The CDR3 spells CASSQDRLTGPRDEQFF. The CDR3 DNA reads TGTGCCAGCAGCCAAGATAGGTTAACAGGGCCCCGCGATGAGCAGTTCTTC. The V and J genes are TRBV14 and TRBJ2-1, with D possibly TRBD1 on 6 matching bases. Trimming shortened V by 0 bases and J by 8 bases, and 20 bases separated the two germline ends. Germline lookup yields CDR1 SGHDN and CDR2 FVKESK. The length of the CDR3 is 17 residues.

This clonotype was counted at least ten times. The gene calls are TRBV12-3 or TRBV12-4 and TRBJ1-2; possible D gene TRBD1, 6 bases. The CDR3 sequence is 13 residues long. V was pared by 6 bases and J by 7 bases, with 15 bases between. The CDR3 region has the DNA TGTGCCAGCAGCCGGGACATCCGAGGTGGCTACACCTTC. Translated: CASSRDIRGGYTF.

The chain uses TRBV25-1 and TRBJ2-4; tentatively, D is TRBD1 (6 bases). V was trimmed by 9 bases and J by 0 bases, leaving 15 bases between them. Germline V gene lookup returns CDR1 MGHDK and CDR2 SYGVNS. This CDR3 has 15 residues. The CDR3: CARDESGAAKNIQYF. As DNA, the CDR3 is TGTGCCAGAGATGAATCAGGGGCAGCCAAAAACATTCAGTACTTC.

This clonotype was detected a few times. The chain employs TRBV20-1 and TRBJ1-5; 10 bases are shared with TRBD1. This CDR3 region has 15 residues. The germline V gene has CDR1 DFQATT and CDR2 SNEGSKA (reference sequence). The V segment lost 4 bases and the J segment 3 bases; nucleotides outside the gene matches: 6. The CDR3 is CSAKKGQGNNQPQHF. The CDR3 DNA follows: TGCAGTGCTAAGAAGGGACAGGGGAACAATCAGCCCCAGCATTTT.

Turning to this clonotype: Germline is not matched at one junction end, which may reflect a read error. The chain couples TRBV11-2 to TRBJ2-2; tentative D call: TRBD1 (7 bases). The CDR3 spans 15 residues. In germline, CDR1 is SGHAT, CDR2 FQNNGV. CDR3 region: CDNSLGRGRTGEVFF. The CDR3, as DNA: TGTGACAACAGCTTAGGCAGGGGGAGAACCGGGGAGGTGTTTTTC.

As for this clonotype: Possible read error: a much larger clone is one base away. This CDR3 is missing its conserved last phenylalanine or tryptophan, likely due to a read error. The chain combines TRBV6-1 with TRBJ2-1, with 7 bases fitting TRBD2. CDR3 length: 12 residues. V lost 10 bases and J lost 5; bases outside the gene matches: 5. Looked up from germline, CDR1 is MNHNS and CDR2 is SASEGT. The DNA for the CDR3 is TGTGCCACCGGGGGGAGCAACAATGAGCAGTTCTTA. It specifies CATGGSNNEQFL.

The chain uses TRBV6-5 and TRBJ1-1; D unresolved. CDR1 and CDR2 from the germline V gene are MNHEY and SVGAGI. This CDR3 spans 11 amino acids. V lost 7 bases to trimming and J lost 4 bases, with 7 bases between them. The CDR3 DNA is TGTGCCAGCATCCAGATCACTGAAGCTTTCTTT. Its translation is CASIQITEAFF.

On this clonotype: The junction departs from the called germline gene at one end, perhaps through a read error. CDR3 region: CASSAGQFFSTGELLF. CDR3 coding DNA: TGTGCCAGCAGTGCCGGGCAGTTTTTTAGCACCGGGGAGCTGCTTTTT. This chain connects TRBV6-1 to TRBJ2-2; D is perhaps TRBD2 (5 bases). The CDR3 loop spans 16 amino acids. Germline CDR1 and CDR2: MNHNS and SASEGT.

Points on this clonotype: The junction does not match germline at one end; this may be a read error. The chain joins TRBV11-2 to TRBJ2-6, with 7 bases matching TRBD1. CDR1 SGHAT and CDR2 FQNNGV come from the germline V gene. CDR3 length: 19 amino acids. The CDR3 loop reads CACSSPSGRGGSAANVLTF. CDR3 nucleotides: TGTGCCTGCAGCTCCCCGAGTGGAAGAGGGGGCTCTGCGGCCAACGTCCTGACTTTC.

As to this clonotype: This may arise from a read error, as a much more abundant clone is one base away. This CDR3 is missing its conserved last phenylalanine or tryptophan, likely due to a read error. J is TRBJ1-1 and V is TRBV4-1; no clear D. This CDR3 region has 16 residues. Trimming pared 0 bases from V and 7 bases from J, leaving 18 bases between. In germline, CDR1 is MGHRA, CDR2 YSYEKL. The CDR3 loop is CASSQDNRLVRGEAFL. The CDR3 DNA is TGCGCCAGCAGCCAAGATAATAGATTGGTCCGGGGTGAAGCTTTCCTT.

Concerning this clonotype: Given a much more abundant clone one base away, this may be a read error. The CDR3 region has the DNA TGCGCCAGCAGTGAGTTTAGCGGGAGGGCGAGAGAGGCCCAGTACTTC. This codes for CASSEFSGRAREAQYF. The chain couples TRBV10-2 to TRBJ2-5, with 11 bases identical to TRBD2. The CDR3 is 16 residues long. Germline V gives CDR1 WSHSY, CDR2 SAAADI.

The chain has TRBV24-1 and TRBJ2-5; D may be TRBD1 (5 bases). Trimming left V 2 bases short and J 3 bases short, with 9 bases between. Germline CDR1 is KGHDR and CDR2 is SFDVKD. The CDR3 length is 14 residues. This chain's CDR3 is CATSDYRTKETQYF. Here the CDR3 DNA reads TGTGCCACCAGTGATTATCGGACAAAAGAGACCCAGTACTTC.

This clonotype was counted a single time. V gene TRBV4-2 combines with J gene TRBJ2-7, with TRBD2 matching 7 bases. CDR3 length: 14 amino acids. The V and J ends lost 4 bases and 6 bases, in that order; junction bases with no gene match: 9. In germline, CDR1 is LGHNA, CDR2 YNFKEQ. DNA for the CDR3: TGTGCCAGCAGCCCTCCTGGGGAGGGCCGCGAGCAGTACTTC. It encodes CASSPPGEGREQYF.

The CDR3 coding sequence is TGTGCCAGCAGACCCGACAGGGGGGAACAGTTCTTC. It encodes CASRPDRGEQFF. This rearrangement joins TRBV6-5 to TRBJ2-1; TRBD1 agrees at 9 bases. There are 12 residues in the CDR3. The V gene's germline CDR1 is MNHEY and CDR2 SVGAGI. The junction had 7 bases not matched to a gene; V was cut back by 6 bases and J by 13 bases.

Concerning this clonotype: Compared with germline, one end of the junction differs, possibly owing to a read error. The CDR3 DNA reads TGTGTCAGCAGTAGGCATCGTGGGACAATCTTTAGGGAGACTGAAGCTTTCTTT. It yields the protein CVSSRHRGTIFRETEAFF. This chain joins TRBV11-2 and TRBJ1-1, with D tentatively TRBD1 (6 bases). Germline V gene data show CDR1 as SGHAT and CDR2 as FQNNGV. The CDR3 has 18 amino acids. The full variable domain, rest sourced from reference TRBV11-2 and TRBJ1-1, is EAGVAQSPRYKIIEKRQSVAFWCNPISGHATLYWYQQILGQGPKLLIQFQNNGVVDDSQLPKDRFSAERLKGVDSTLKIQPAKLEDSAVYLCVSSRHRGTIFRETEAFFGQGTRLTVV.

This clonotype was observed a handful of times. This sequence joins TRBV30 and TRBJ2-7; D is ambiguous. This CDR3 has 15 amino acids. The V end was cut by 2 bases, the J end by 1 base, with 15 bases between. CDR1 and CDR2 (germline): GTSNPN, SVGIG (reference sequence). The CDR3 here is CAWSTEQGVSYEQYF. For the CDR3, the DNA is TGTGCCTGGAGTACGGAGCAAGGTGTATCCTACGAGCAGTACTTC.

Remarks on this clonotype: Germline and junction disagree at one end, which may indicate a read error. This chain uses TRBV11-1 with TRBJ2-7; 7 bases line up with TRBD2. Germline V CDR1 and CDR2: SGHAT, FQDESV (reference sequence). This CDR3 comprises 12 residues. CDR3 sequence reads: CASAGDRYEQYF. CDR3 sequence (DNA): TGTGCCAGCGCGGGGGATAGGTACGAGCAGTACTTT.

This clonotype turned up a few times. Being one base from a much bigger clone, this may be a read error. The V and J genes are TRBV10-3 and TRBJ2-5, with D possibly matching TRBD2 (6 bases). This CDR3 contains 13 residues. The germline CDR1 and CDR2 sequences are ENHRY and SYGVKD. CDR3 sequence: CSIGGEVGETQYF. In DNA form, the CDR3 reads TGTTCCATCGGTGGGGAGGTAGGAGAGACCCAGTACTTC.

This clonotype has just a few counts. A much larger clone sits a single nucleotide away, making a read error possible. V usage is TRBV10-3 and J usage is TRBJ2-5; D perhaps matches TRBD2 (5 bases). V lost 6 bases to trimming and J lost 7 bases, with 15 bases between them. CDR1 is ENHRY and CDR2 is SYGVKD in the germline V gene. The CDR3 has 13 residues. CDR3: CAIREEAVGTQYF. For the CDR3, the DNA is TGTGCCATCAGAGAGGAGGCGGTGGGGACCCAGTACTTC.